This entry lists 4 T cell receptor beta chains sequenced from one sample in a study of blood T cell repertoires in COVID-19. TCRdb's copy holds only in-frame clones and misses some; the assay was immunoSEQ multiplex PCR. The sample yields under 150,000 clones, about 92% seen once. Sequenced: peripheral blood. The receptors come from a man aged 55 to 69 with COVID-19, enrolled during active disease.

In its sample, this clone was seen once. This chain joins TRBV6-5 and TRBJ1-2, with D possibly matching TRBD1 (6 bases). The CDR3 has 15 residues. CDR1 is MNHEY, CDR2 SVGAGI, per germline. Trimming cost V 0 bases and J 7 bases, with 15 bases left between them. The CDR3 sequence is CASSYSEGGGPGYTF. The CDR3 region has the DNA TGTGCCAGCAGTTACTCCGAGGGGGGGGGCCCTGGCTACACCTTC.

The chain carries TRBV4-1 and TRBJ2-1; 8 bases agree with TRBD2. This CDR3 has 17 residues. Germline CDR1 reads MGHRA; CDR2 reads YSYEKL. The V gene end was trimmed by 1 base and the J gene end by 1 base; junction bases not matched to a gene: 6. CDR3 loop: CASSQVGGRSSYNEQFF. In DNA form, the CDR3 reads TGCGCCAGCAGCCAAGTTGGCGGGAGGAGTTCCTACAATGAGCAGTTCTTC.

The chain joins TRBV10-3 to TRBJ2-7; 14 bases align to TRBD2. The V and J ends lost 10 bases and 4 bases, in that order; junction bases with no gene match: 15. This CDR3 has 17 amino acids. Per germline, CDR1 ENHRY and CDR2 SYGVKD. CDR3 sequence (DNA): TGTGCCACCTCACTGGTCTGGACTAGCGGGAGGATGTACGAGCAGTACTTC. It is translated as CATSLVWTSGRMYEQYF.

The chain couples TRBV10-3 to TRBJ1-4; D possibly corresponds to TRBD1 (5 bases). CDR3 size: 16 residues. Between the trimmed V and J ends, which lost 0 bases and 4 bases, there was a span of 12 bases. The germline V gene encodes CDR1 ENHRY and CDR2 SYGVKD. The CDR3 DNA follows: TGTGCCATCAGTGAGTCGGAGGGGATCCTTAATGAAAAACTGTTTTTT. This sequence encodes CAISESEGILNEKLFF.